The clone carrying this T cell receptor beta chain was seen more than once but under ten times. Its antigen is undetermined. These data belong to a study of a mutant IDH1 vaccine in newly diagnosed glioma. Looking at the study overall: Before enrollment, patients got radiotherapy alone, temozolomide alone, or mostly the combination.

Time point noted: week 47, end of study. Topical imiquimod was applied with each vaccine dose, which held 300 ug of mutant IDH1 20-mer peptide. Across weeks 1, 3, 5, 7, 11, 15, 19 and 23, patients received a vaccination each time, eight in all. Tumors from donors were new WHO grade 3 or 4 IDH1-mutant astrocytomas with ATRX loss. Libraries were prepared by immunoSEQ multiplex PCR; TCRdb keeps only in-frame clonotypes and omits some of them. The sample has about 56,000 clones, 75% to 90% seen once. Study results and limitations: The vaccine induced immune responses, and these occurred in around 93% of patients.

CDR3 length: 13 residues. CDR1 SQVTM and CDR2 ANQGSEA come from the germline V gene. V was trimmed by 4 bases and J by 2 bases, leaving 11 bases between them. The chain links TRBV29-1 to TRBJ1-1; the D gene is possibly TRBD1 (5 bases). This receptor was identified in a woman between 45 and 60 years old with glioma. This specimen consisted of PBMCs, obtained from a glioma patient whose treatment included an IDH1 peptide vaccine. CDR3 bases: TGCAGCGTTGCCTTCGACAGTAACACTGAAGCTTTCTTT. Protein sequence: CSVAFDSNTEAFF.